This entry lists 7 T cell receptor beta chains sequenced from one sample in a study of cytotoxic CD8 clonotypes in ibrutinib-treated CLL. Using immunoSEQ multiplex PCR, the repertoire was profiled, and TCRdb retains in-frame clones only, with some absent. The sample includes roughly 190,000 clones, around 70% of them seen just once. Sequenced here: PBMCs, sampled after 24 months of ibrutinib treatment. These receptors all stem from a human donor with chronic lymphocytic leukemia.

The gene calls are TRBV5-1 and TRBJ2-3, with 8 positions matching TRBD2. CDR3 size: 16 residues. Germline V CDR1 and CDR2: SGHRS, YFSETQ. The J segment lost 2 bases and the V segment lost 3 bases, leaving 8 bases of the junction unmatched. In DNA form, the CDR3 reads TGCGCCAGCAGCTCCCGACTAGCGAGAGACACAGATACGCAGTATTTT. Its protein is CASSSRLARDTDTQYF.

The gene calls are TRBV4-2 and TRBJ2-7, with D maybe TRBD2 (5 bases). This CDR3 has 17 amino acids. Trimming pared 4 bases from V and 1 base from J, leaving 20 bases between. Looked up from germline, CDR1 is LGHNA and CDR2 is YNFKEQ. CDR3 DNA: TGTGCCAGCAGCCCCTCAATTTCGGCGGACTTGTCCTACGAGCAGTACTTC. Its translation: CASSPSISADLSYEQYF.

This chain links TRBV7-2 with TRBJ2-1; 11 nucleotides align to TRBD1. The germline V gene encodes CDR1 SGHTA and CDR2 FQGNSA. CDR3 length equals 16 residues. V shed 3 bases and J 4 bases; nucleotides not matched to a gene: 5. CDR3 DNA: TGTGCCAGCAGCTTCTCCGGGACAGGGGGTTACAATGAGCAGTTCTTC. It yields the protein CASSFSGTGGYNEQFF.

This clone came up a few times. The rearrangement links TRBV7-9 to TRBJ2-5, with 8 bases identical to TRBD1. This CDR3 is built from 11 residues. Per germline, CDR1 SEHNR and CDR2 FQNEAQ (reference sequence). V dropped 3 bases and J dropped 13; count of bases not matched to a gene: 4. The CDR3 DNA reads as TGTGCCAGCAGCTTCAGGGGGCTATGGTACTTC. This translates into CASSFRGLWYF.

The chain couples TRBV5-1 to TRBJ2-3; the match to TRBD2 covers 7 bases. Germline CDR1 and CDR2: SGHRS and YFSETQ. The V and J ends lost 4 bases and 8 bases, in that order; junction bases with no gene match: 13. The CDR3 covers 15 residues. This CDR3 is CASSGNSAGGVTQYF. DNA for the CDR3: TGCGCCAGCAGCGGCAACTCCGCTGGGGGGGTTACGCAGTATTTT.

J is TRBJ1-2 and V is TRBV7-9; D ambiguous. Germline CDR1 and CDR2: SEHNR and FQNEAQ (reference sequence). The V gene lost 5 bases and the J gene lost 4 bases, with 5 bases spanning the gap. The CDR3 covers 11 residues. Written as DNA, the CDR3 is TGTGCCAGCAGCGGGATCTATGGCTACACCTTC. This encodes CASSGIYGYTF.

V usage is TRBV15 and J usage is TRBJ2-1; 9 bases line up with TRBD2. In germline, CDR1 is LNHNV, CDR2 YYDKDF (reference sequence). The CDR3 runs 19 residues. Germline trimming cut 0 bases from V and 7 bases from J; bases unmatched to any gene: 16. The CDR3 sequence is CATSRDKGLAGYWMNEQFF. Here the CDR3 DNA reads TGTGCCACCAGCAGAGATAAGGGGCTAGCGGGATATTGGATGAATGAGCAGTTCTTC.